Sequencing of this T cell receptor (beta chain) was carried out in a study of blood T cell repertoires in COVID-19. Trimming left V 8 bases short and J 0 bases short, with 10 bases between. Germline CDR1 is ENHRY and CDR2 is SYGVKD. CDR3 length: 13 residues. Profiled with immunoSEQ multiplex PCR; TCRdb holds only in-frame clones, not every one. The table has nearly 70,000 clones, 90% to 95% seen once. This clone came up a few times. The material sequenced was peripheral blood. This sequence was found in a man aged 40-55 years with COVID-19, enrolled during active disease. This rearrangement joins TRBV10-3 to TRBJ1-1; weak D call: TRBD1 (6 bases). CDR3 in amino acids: CAIRGQLNTEAFF. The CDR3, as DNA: TGTGCCATCCGCGGACAGCTGAACACTGAAGCTTTCTTT.